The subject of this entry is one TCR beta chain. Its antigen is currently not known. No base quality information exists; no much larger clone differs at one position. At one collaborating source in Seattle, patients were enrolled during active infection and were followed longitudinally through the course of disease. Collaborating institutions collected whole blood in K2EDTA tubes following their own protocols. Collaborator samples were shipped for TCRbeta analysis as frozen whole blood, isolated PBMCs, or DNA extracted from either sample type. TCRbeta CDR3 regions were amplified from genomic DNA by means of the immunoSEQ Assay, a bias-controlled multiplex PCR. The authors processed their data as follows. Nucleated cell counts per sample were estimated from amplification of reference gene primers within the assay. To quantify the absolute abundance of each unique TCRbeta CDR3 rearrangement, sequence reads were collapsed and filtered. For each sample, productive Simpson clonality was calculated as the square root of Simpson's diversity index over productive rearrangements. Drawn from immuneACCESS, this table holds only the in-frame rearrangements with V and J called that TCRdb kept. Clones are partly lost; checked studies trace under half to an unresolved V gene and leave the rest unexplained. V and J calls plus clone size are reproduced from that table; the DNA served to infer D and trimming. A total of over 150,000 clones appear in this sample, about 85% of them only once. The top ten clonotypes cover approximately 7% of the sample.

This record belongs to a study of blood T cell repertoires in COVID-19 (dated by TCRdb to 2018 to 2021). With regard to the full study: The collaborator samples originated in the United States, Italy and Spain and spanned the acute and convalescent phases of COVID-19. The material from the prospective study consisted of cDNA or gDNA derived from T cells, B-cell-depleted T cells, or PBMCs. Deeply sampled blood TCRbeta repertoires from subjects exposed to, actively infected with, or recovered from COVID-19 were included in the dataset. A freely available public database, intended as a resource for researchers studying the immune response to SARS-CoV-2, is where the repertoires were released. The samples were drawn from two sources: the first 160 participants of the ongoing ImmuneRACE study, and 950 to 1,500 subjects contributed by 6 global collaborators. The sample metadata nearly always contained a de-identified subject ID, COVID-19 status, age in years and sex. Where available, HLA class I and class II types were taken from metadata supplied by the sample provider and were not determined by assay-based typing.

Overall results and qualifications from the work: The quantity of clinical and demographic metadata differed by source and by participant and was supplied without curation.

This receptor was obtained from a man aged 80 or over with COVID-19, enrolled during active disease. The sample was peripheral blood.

The CDR3 region has the sequence CASSSRQDSYNSPLHF. The DNA sequence follows: TGTGCCAGCAGCTCCCGACAGGACTCTTATAATTCACCCCTCCACTTT. The V and J segments used are TRBV9 and TRBJ1-6, with TRBD1 tentatively as D gene (6 bases match). Between the V and J ends, shortened by 4 bases and 4 bases respectively, the junction contains 15 bases. The CDR3, from cysteine to phenylalanine, totals 16 residues. Kept here is only the CDR3 DNA, which spans 48 bases and is read in frame from base 1. Per the germline V gene, SGDLS is the CDR1 and YYNGEE is the CDR2.